These 7 T cell receptor beta chains share one sample of origin, sequenced in a study of radiation and T cells in renal cell carcinoma. TCRdb's copy holds only in-frame clones and misses some; the assay was immunoSEQ multiplex PCR. The repertoire holds about 130,000 clones, with 70% to 90% as singletons. Indicated time point: baseline pretreatment blood. Treatment described: 15 Gy SBRT to primary tumor, nephrectomy 4 weeks later. Material: blood, obtained from a patient whose treatment included radiotherapy and nephrectomy. The receptors originated from a woman aged 45-65 years with renal cell carcinoma.

V usage is TRBV7-9 and J usage is TRBJ2-1; the D is unclear. V was trimmed by 4 bases and J by 0 bases, leaving 10 bases between them. The CDR3 is 15 amino acids. Per germline, CDR1 SEHNR and CDR2 FQNEAQ (reference sequence). CDR3 in DNA: TGTGCCAGCAGCTCCCCCGTCGACTCCTACAATGAGCAGTTCTTC. This translates into CASSSPVDSYNEQFF.

The chain employs TRBV7-3 and TRBJ2-1, with TRBD2 matching over 16 bases. This CDR3 region has 15 residues. From germline, CDR1 is SGHTA and CDR2 FQGTGA. V lost 5 bases to trimming and J lost 12 bases; unmatched junction nucleotides: 7. The CDR3 region has the DNA TGTGCCAGCAGCCCCGGGACTAGCGGGGGGGACCGGCAGTTCTTC. Its protein product is CASSPGTSGGDRQFF.

The genes are TRBV7-9 and TRBJ2-1; 9 nucleotides agree with TRBD2. Germline V gives CDR1 SEHNR, CDR2 FQNEAQ (reference sequence). After removal of 1 base from V and 12 bases from J, the junction contained 7 bases not matched to a gene. The CDR3 is 14 amino acids. CDR3 DNA: TGTGCCAGCAGCTTAGGAGGGCTAGCGGGGCCGCAGTTCTTC. It codes for CASSLGGLAGPQFF.

This rearrangement joins TRBV2 to TRBJ2-7; D uncertain. Germline V CDR1 and CDR2: SNHLY, FYNNEI. The CDR3 runs to 14 residues. The ends were cut back, 1 base at V and 1 base at J, with 8 bases in the middle. The CDR3 coding sequence is TGTGCCAGCAGTGAAGTTGGGGTTTCCTACGAGCAGTACTTC. Encoded protein: CASSEVGVSYEQYF.

This clone has just a few counts. V is TRBV2 and J is TRBJ2-7; D not certain. The CDR3 runs 14 residues. The ends were cut back, 4 bases at V and 2 bases at J, with 12 bases in the middle. In germline, CDR1 is SNHLY, CDR2 FYNNEI. CDR3 DNA: TGTGCCAGCAGTGTGGAGAGGCCCCCCTACGAGCAGTACTTC. This gives the protein CASSVERPPYEQYF.

CDR3 coding DNA: TGCAGCGTTCTCGTTGGAAACTATGGCTACACCTTC. It codes for CSVLVGNYGYTF. The chain is built from TRBV29-1 and TRBJ1-2; D is uncertain. Germline values: CDR1 SQVTM, CDR2 ANQGSEA. Trimming stripped 5 bases from V and 2 bases from J, with 9 bases between. This CDR3 is 12 amino acids long.

The V call is TRBV6-1, the J call TRBJ1-1; tentative D call: TRBD1 (6 bases). Trimming pared 10 bases from V and 0 bases from J, leaving 12 bases between. The V gene's germline CDR1 is MNHNS and CDR2 SASEGT. The CDR3 runs to 13 residues. This CDR3 reads CATRTEMNTEAFF. The CDR3 region has the DNA TGTGCCACCAGGACAGAAATGAACACTGAAGCTTTCTTT.